A selection of T cell receptor beta chains follows, all from one sample in a study of graft-versus-host responses after intestinal transplantation. Here immunoSEQ multiplex PCR was the method, and the copy in TCRdb shows in-frame clones only, minus some. The table lists some 41,000 clones, around nine tenths of them singletons. Sample: PBMCs, taken about nine months after transplant. These receptors were taken from a human patient who received an intestinal transplant, so some T cells may come from the graft donor. Both conserved end residues are part of each CDR3. A D gene is named only where the DNA matches it firmly. Size tells how often a clone was seen (once, few, many) or the class of an expanded clone, and some rows leave it out.

j_gene | v_gene | abundance | d_gene | CDR3nt | CDR3aa
TRBJ2-3 | TRBV21-1 | - | - | TGTGCCAGCAGCCAAGGAGGCACAGATACGCAGTATTTT | CASSQGGTDTQYF
TRBJ1-6 | TRBV4-1 | - | - | TGCGCCAGCAGCCAAGCCACGGATAATTCACCCCTCCACTTT | CASSQATDNSPLHF
TRBJ2-3 | TRBV5-1 | - | - | TGCGCCAGCAGCCCGGACCCGGTTTATTGGGATACGCAGTATTTT | CASSPDPVYWDTQYF
TRBJ2-7 | TRBV6-5 | - | - | TGTGCCAGCAGTGACGGCAGGGGTTACGAGCAGTACTTC | CASSDGRGYEQYF
TRBJ1-1 | TRBV5-5 | few | - | TGTGCCAGCAGCTTGGTCCGGGGCGACAAGAGGCCTGAAGCTTTCTTT | CASSLVRGDKRPEAFF
TRBJ2-7 | TRBV4-1 | - | - | TGCGCCAGCAGCCAGGGGGGCCCGGGACAGTTTGTCTACGAGCAGTACTTC | CASSQGGPGQFVYEQYF
TRBJ1-3 | TRBV30 | - | - | TGTGCCTGGAGTGAGGGGTTTTCTGGAAACACCATATATTTT | CAWSEGFSGNTIYF
TRBJ2-7 | TRBV6-6 | - | - | TGTGCCAGCAGCGGGACAAGCCCATCCTACGAGCAGTACTTC | CASSGTSPSYEQYF
TRBJ2-7 | TRBV19 | - | TRBD1 | TGTGCCAGTAGGGCCTCCGGGACAGACCGGCGCGAGCAGTACTTC | CASRASGTDRREQYF
TRBJ1-6 | TRBV4-2 | - | - | TGTGCCAGCAGCCAAGATTCACCGATTACGGATTCACCCCTCCACTTT | CASSQDSPITDSPLHF
TRBJ2-3 | TRBV5-1 | - | - | TGCGCCAGCAGCTTCCAAGGGGGGCTGAGCACAGATACGCAGTATTTT | CASSFQGGLSTDTQYF
TRBJ1-5 | TRBV15 | - | TRBD1 | TGTGCCACCGCGGACAGGGGGAATCAGCCCCAGCATTTT | CATADRGNQPQHF
TRBJ2-2 | TRBV30 | - | - | TGTGCCTGGGCCAGGGTTCTCGCCGGGGAGCTGTTTTTT | CAWARVLAGELFF
TRBJ2-7 | TRBV6-1 | - | - | TGTGCCAGCAGATTCGACAGGACCCCCAACGAGCAGTACTTC | CASRFDRTPNEQYF
TRBJ2-3 | TRBV23-1 | - | TRBD1 | TGCGCCAGCAGTCCCAAGGGAACAGGGGTAGGCACAGATACGCAGTATTTT | CASSPKGTGVGTDTQYF
TRBJ1-5 | TRBV27 | - | - | TGTGCCAGCAGTGGTAACAGATATAGCAATCAGCCCCAGCATTTT | CASSGNRYSNQPQHF
TRBJ2-1 | TRBV5-1 | - | - | TGCGCCAGCAGCTTGGAGAGTAGCGGCTACAATGAGCAGTTCTTC | CASSLESSGYNEQFF
TRBJ2-5 | TRBV6-5 | - | TRBD1 | TGTGCCAGCAGTTACTCGTTGGGACAGGGGAAGACCCAGTACTTC | CASSYSLGQGKTQYF
TRBJ1-1 | TRBV16 | - | - | TGTGCCAGCAGCCATGGTCCAAAAGCTGAAGCTTTCTTT | CASSHGPKAEAFF
TRBJ1-6 | TRBV19 | - | - | TGTGCCAGTAGTATTAGTGCTTCGGCACTTAATTCACCCCTCCACTTT | CASSISASALNSPLHF
TRBJ1-5 | TRBV19 | - | - | TGTGCCAGTAGAGTGGAAGATCAGCCCCAGCATTTT | CASRVEDQPQHF
TRBJ2-5 | TRBV11-2 | - | - | TGTGCCAGCAGCTTAGCTCTTGGACGGTCTTTAGAGACCCAGTACTTC | CASSLALGRSLETQYF
TRBJ1-4 | TRBV21-1 | - | - | TGTGCCAGCAGCAAATCGAACGGAAATGAAAAACTGTTTTTT | CASSKSNGNEKLFF
TRBJ1-1 | TRBV30 | few | TRBD1 | TGTGCCTGGAGTCCGGGACAGTTCTATGCTTTCTTT | CAWSPGQFYAFF
TRBJ1-6 | TRBV6-1 | - | - | TGTGCCAGCATCGGGGGCTATAATTCACCCCTCCACTTT | CASIGGYNSPLHF
TRBJ2-3 | TRBV10-3 | - | - | TGTGCCATCAGTGACTACAGCACCTCTAGCACAGATACGCAGTATTTT | CAISDYSTSSTDTQYF
TRBJ2-4 | TRBV7-9 | - | TRBD2 | TGTGCCAGCAGCACTACTAGCGGGGGGGCCTTGAGGAACATTCAGTACTTC | CASSTTSGGALRNIQYF
TRBJ2-7 | TRBV2 | few | TRBD2 | TGTGCCAGCAGTGACCCGGGACTACCGAGCTCCTACGAGCAGTACTTC | CASSDPGLPSSYEQYF
TRBJ2-7 | TRBV11-2 | - | - | TGTGCCAGCAGCTTAGGGTTGTATTGGGACAACTCATCCTACGAGCAGTACTTC | CASSLGLYWDNSSYEQYF
TRBJ1-5 | TRBV5-5 | - | - | TGTGCCAGCAGCTTCGAGGATCAGCCCCAGCATTTT | CASSFEDQPQHF
TRBJ2-5 | TRBV6-5 | - | TRBD1 | TGTGCCAGCAGTTACTCGTTTCGGACAGGGGAAGAGACCCAGTACTTC | CASSYSFRTGEETQYF
TRBJ2-2 | TRBV6-6 | - | - | TGTGCCAGCAGTCAAAAAATACAGGAATCCGGGGAGCTGTTTTTT | CASSQKIQESGELFF
TRBJ1-2 | TRBV30 | once | - | TGTGCCTGGAGATACGCTTTGACCGATGGCTACACCTTC | CAWRYALTDGYTF
TRBJ1-2 | TRBV6-5 | - | - | TGTGCCAGCAGTTACTCCCCCCTGGATGGCTACACCTTC | CASSYSPLDGYTF
TRBJ1-4 | TRBV4-1 | - | - | TGCGCCAGCAGCCCAGAGGGCCGCCCGAATGAAAAACTGTTTTTT | CASSPEGRPNEKLFF
TRBJ2-3 | TRBV11-1 | few | TRBD2 | TGTGCCAGCAGCCTTAGCGGGGGGGAGGCAGATACGCAGTATTTT | CASSLSGGEADTQYF
TRBJ1-1 | TRBV19 | once | TRBD1 | TGTGCCAGTAGTCCCAGGACAGGGGGGAACACTGAAGCTTTCTTT | CASSPRTGGNTEAFF
TRBJ1-3 | TRBV7-9 | - | - | TGTGCCAGCAGTCCTGGGACCTCCTCTGGAAACACCATATATTTT | CASSPGTSSGNTIYF
TRBJ2-2 | TRBV2 | - | - | TGTGCCAGCAGTGCATCCCCGAACACCGGGGAGCTGTTTTTT | CASSASPNTGELFF
TRBJ1-2 | TRBV5-4 | - | - | TGTGCCAGCAGCTTTGACACAGGGTATGGGGACTATGGCTACACCTTC | CASSFDTGYGDYGYTF